Shown below are 15 T cell receptor beta chains from a single sample sequenced in a study of cytomegalovirus exposure and HLA in healthy donors (TCRdb year 2017). Receptors were amplified or captured by the immunoSEQ multiplex PCR assay. The multiplex PCR relied on a mix of 60 forward primers for TCR Vbeta segments and 13 reverse primers for TCR Jbeta segments. The clones in this table, taken by TCRdb from immuneACCESS, are in-frame only. Not every clone is retained; where verified, under half of the shortfall comes from an unresolved V gene, and the cause of the rest is unknown. The sample profile shows roughly 120,000 clones; roughly 68% of them were found once. Around 8.2% of the sample comes from the top ten. Material: PBMCs. Receptors were obtained from a man aged 30 to 45 in good health and CMV-seropositive.

This chain uses TRBV9 with TRBJ2-3, with TRBD1 as a possible D gene (6 bases). The V gene lost 4 bases and the J gene lost 6 bases, with 12 bases spanning the gap. CDR3 length: 13 amino acids. CDR1 SGDLS and CDR2 YYNGEE come from the germline V gene. CDR3 amino acids: CASSPPGVDTQYF. The DNA for the CDR3 is TGTGCCAGCAGCCCTCCAGGGGTTGATACGCAGTATTTT.

The chain combines TRBV21-1 with TRBJ2-6; TRBD1 is the table's D call and was not checked against the DNA. TRBV21-1 is marked as a pseudogene. The CDR3 runs 19 residues. The CDR3 region has the DNA TGTGCCAGCAGCAAAGGAGGGACAGGGGGATCTACTGGGGCCAACGTCCTGACTTTC. This sequence encodes CASSKGGTGGSTGANVLTF.

V usage is TRBV30 and J usage is TRBJ1-2, with D possibly matching TRBD1 (6 bases). The CDR3 has 13 residues. V dropped 2 bases and J dropped 5 bases, with 12 bases sitting between them. Germline V gene sequence: CDR1 GTSNPN, CDR2 SVGIG (reference sequence). This chain's CDR3 is CAWSRQGWYGYTF. The CDR3 bases are TGTGCCTGGAGTCGGCAGGGGTGGTATGGCTACACCTTC.

The gene calls are TRBV5-1 and TRBJ1-4; 10 bases agree with TRBD1. CDR3 size: 14 residues. Per the germline V gene, CDR1 is SGHRS and CDR2 is YFSETQ. Trimming cost V 6 bases and J 8 bases; bases outside gene matches: 7. The CDR3 bases are TGCGCCAGCAACTCCGGGACAGGGGAGGAAAAACTGTTTTTT. Amino acid sequence: CASNSGTGEEKLFF.

V usage is TRBV21-1 and J usage is TRBJ2-7; the DNA was not compared with TRBD1, the D call given in the table. TRBV21-1 is described as a pseudogene. This CDR3 is built from 16 residues. CDR3 coding DNA: TGTGCCAGCAGCAAGACGGTGGGGACAGGGGACTACGAGCAGTACGTC. Protein product: CASSKTVGTGDYEQYV.

The chain uses TRBV30 and TRBJ1-3; D unresolved. V lost 5 bases, J lost 2 bases, and 10 bases lay in between. The V gene's germline CDR1 is GTSNPN and CDR2 SVGIG (reference sequence). This CDR3 region has 13 residues. In nucleotides, the CDR3 is TGTGCCTGGGCTACAGTCACTGGAAACACCATATATTTT. Translated: CAWATVTGNTIYF.

This chain connects TRBV27 to TRBJ2-3; D is unclear. There are 14 residues in the CDR3. Trimming shortened V by 3 bases and J by 6 bases, and 13 bases separated the two germline ends. Germline CDR1 and CDR2: MNHEY and SMNVEV (reference sequence). This chain's CDR3 is CASSLTGRRDTQYF. The DNA of the CDR3 is TGTGCCAGCAGTTTGACCGGAAGGCGGGATACGCAGTATTTT.

This clone has a handful of counts. The chain carries TRBV19 and TRBJ2-2; TRBD1 aligns across 7 bases. Losses at the gene ends were 2 bases for V and 7 bases for J; bases not matched to a gene: 7. The CDR3 covers 15 residues. CDR1 is LNHDA, CDR2 SQIVND, per germline (reference sequence). Written as DNA, the CDR3 is TGTGCCAGTAGTATATCAGGGGGTCTCGGCGGGGAGCTGTTTTTT. Translation gives CASSISGGLGGELFF.

The chain links TRBV9 to TRBJ2-3, with a weak D call TRBD2 (6 bases). This CDR3 contains 16 residues. Germline V gives CDR1 SGDLS, CDR2 YYNGEE. Trimming stripped 0 bases from V and 3 bases from J, with 14 bases between. CDR3 sequence: CASSVDEGGNTDTQYF. Written as DNA, the CDR3 is TGTGCCAGCAGCGTAGATGAGGGCGGGAATACAGATACGCAGTATTTT.

This chain links TRBV10-3 with TRBJ2-1; 10 nucleotides agree with TRBD2. V trimming: 10 bases; J trimming: 5 bases; junction bases outside the gene matches: 11. This CDR3 has 15 residues. Germline V lookup: CDR1 ENHRY, CDR2 SYGVKD. Here the CDR3 DNA reads TGTGCCACCTCCCCTAGCGGGGGTTCGAACAATGAGCAGTTCTTC. Protein sequence: CATSPSGGSNNEQFF.

The CDR3 DNA is TGTGCCAGCAGCTTAGGGGGGGGCCCCTCTGAGCAGTACGTC. Protein: CASSLGGGPSEQYV. The chain is built from TRBV7-2 and TRBJ2-7; a weak D match, TRBD2 (7 bases). Germline CDR1 is SGHTA and CDR2 is FQGNSA. The CDR3 runs to 14 residues. V dropped 1 base and J dropped 7 bases, with 14 bases sitting between them.

The V call is TRBV6-6, the J call TRBJ1-2, with a weak D call TRBD1 (5 bases). V was pared by 5 bases and J by 8 bases, with 18 bases between. This CDR3 contains 14 residues. CDR1 is MNHNY and CDR2 is SVGAGI in the germline V gene (reference sequence). CDR3: CASSRTLQVDGYTF. The CDR3 region has the DNA TGTGCCAGCAGTCGGACATTACAAGTGGACGGCTACACCTTC.

For the CDR3, the DNA is TGTGCCAGCAGTTACTCTGACAGATACACCGGGGAGCTGTTTTTT. It is translated as CASSYSDRYTGELFF. This chain connects TRBV6-5 to TRBJ2-2; D may be TRBD1 (5 bases). CDR1 and CDR2 from the germline V gene are MNHEY and SVGAGI. The CDR3 extends over 15 amino acids. V lost 0 bases to trimming and J lost 3 bases, with 8 bases between them.

The CDR3 reads CASSQDPGQLLTEAFF. CDR3 coding DNA: TGTGCCAGCAGCCAAGATCCGGGACAGCTTTTAACTGAAGCTTTCTTT. The rearrangement uses TRBV4-2 and TRBJ1-1; 7 bases fit TRBD1. Germline CDR1 is LGHNA and CDR2 is YNFKEQ. The trim removed 0 bases at V and 5 bases at J, leaving 9 bases unmatched. The CDR3 runs to 16 residues.

This clone was counted once. At one end, the junction sequence differs from germline, possibly due to a read error. The chain has TRBV10-3 and TRBJ1-1, with D maybe TRBD1 (6 bases). This CDR3 has 16 amino acids. Per the germline V gene, CDR1 is ENHRY and CDR2 is SYGVKD. This chain's CDR3 is CAITEAGAGVGTEAFF. The CDR3 region has the DNA TGTGCCATCACTGAGGCAGGCGCAGGGGTGGGCACTGAAGCTTTCTTT.